This record looks at one TCR beta chain sequence and its context. What antigen it recognizes has not been identified. One base away there is no much larger clone; base qualities are not given. The germline V gene (reference sequence) specifies LNHDA as CDR1 and SQIVND as CDR2. V is reduced by 2 bases and J by 3 bases, leaving a spacing of 6 bases between them. Its CDR3 holds 13 amino acids, cysteine through phenylalanine. The read is trimmed to its CDR3 DNA, 39 bases read in frame from base 1. This entry is derived from a study of T cells and Merkel cell carcinoma outcomes (dated by TCRdb to 2018 to 2020). Looking at the study overall: The study examined the tumor T-cell repertoire together with T-cell density as predictors of clinical outcome in patients with Merkel cell carcinoma.

General study outcomes and caveats: The combination of T-cell repertoire features and T-cell density was reported to predict clinical outcomes in patients with Merkel cell carcinoma.

The library was obtained by the immunoSEQ multiplex PCR assay. TCRdb's version of the immuneACCESS table is confined to in-frame rearrangements and falls short of the full clone set. An unresolved V gene accounts for under half of the shortfall where checked; the remainder is of unknown origin. The sample table lists roughly 14,000 clones, approximately 87% of them with a count of one. Clones ranked in the top ten supply roughly 8.7% of the sample. Samples were obtained from patients with Merkel cell carcinoma. What was sequenced was tumor tissue from Merkel cell carcinoma. Recombination linked TRBV19 to TRBJ2-3, with the D gene uncertain. The sequence was collected from a human donor with Merkel cell carcinoma. The CDR3 region has the sequence CASSIRITDTQYF. The nucleotide sequence reads TGTGCCAGTAGTATAAGGATTACAGATACGCAGTATTTT.